Below, 25 T cell receptor beta chains from the same sample are listed, as sequenced in a study of blood T cell repertoires in COVID-19. Sequenced by immunoSEQ multiplex PCR; TCRdb stores in-frame clones only, minus some. The sample lists tens of thousands of clones; around 86% were seen once. Sequences were obtained from peripheral blood. The receptor set was obtained from a human donor in a cohort sampled during active COVID-19.

The chain joins TRBV28 to TRBJ2-5, with 7 bases that match TRBD2. The CDR3 length is 14 residues. Germline assignment: CDR1 MDHEN and CDR2 SYDVKM. J gave up 4 bases and V 5 bases, and 7 bases lay outside the gene matches. Here the CDR3 DNA reads TGTGCCAGCAGTACCTTACGGGGGGTAGAGACCCAGTACTTC. Its translation is CASSTLRGVETQYF.

This chain links TRBV5-4 with TRBJ1-2; 9 bases are a match to TRBD1. Germline CDR1 reads SGHNT; CDR2 reads YYREEE (reference sequence). This CDR3 spans 15 amino acids. V shed 4 bases, J shed 4 bases, and the junction held 8 bases outside the gene matches. The CDR3 DNA follows: TGTGCCAGCAGCCGGACAGGGGTAAGCTTCTATGGCTACACCTTC. Its translation is CASSRTGVSFYGYTF.

V usage is TRBV28 and J usage is TRBJ2-5; 7 bases are a match to TRBD1. CDR3 length: 15 residues. Losses at the gene ends were 2 bases for V and 2 bases for J; bases not matched to a gene: 5. Germline V CDR1 and CDR2: MDHEN, SYDVKM. The CDR3 DNA follows: TGTGCCAGCAGTTTAGTAGGGGGCGAGCAAGAGACCCAGTACTTC. Protein sequence: CASSLVGGEQETQYF.

Here the CDR3 reads CASNPDRGREKLFF. DNA for the CDR3: TGTGCCAGCAATCCGGACAGGGGGCGTGAAAAACTGTTTTTT. The chain employs TRBV2 and TRBJ1-4, with TRBD1 matching over 11 bases. With 7 bases clipped from V and 7 bases from J, the junction kept 5 bases outside the gene matches. This CDR3 has 14 amino acids. Germline V CDR1 and CDR2: SNHLY, FYNNEI.

V is TRBV5-1 and J is TRBJ2-3; TRBD2 aligns across 15 bases. CDR1 and CDR2 from the germline V gene are SGHRS and YFSETQ. This CDR3 contains 18 residues. V shed 4 bases and J 0 bases; nucleotides not matched to a gene: 6. The CDR3 protein is CASSLRTSGRGSTDTQYF. CDR3 nucleotides: TGCGCCAGCAGCCTCAGGACTAGCGGGAGGGGTAGCACAGATACGCAGTATTTT. Full variable domain (missing parts from reference TRBV5-1 and TRBJ2-3): KAGVTQTPRYLIKTRGQQVTLSCSPISGHRSVSWYQQTPGQGLQFLFEYFSETQRNKGNFPGRFSGRQFSNSRSEMNVSTLELGDSALYLCASSLRTSGRGSTDTQYFGPGTRLTVL.

The sample holds one count of this clone. V usage is TRBV6-1 and J usage is TRBJ1-1; no definite D call. V was cut by 1 base and J by 5 bases, with 20 bases left in between. The CDR3 totals 17 residues. Germline lookup yields CDR1 MNHNS and CDR2 SASEGT. The CDR3 spells CASSEVETTIKRTEAFF. The CDR3 DNA reads TGTGCCAGCAGTGAAGTAGAGACCACGATTAAGCGTACTGAAGCTTTCTTT.

The chain is built from TRBV9 and TRBJ2-1; 9 bases are shared with TRBD1. Germline trimming cut 5 bases from V and 5 bases from J; bases unmatched to any gene: 5. The CDR3 covers 14 residues. CDR1 and CDR2 from the germline V gene are SGDLS and YYNGEE. CDR3 in amino acids: CASSTGGAHNEQFF. Written as DNA, the CDR3 is TGTGCCAGCAGTACAGGGGGCGCTCACAATGAGCAGTTCTTC.

This clone was observed a single time. V gene TRBV28 combines with J gene TRBJ2-7; 8 bases line up with TRBD2. The CDR3 extends over 15 amino acids. The V gene's germline CDR1 is MDHEN and CDR2 SYDVKM. Trimming took 7 bases from V and 4 from J; bases not matched to a gene: 12. CDR3 loop: CASTQAAGGGYEQYF. The CDR3 DNA follows: TGTGCCAGCACCCAGGCCGCGGGAGGAGGGTACGAGCAGTACTTC. Filled out from reference TRBV28 and TRBJ2-7, the complete variable domain reads DVKVTQSSRYLVKRTGEKVFLECVQDMDHENMFWYRQDPGLGLRLIYFSYDVKMKEKGDIPEGYSVSREKKERFSLILESASTNQTSMYLCASTQAAGGGYEQYFGPGTRLTVT.

The gene calls are TRBV11-2 and TRBJ2-3; 8 nucleotides align to TRBD2. The V and J ends lost 3 bases and 3 bases, in that order; junction bases with no gene match: 2. This CDR3 comprises 14 residues. Per germline, CDR1 SGHAT and CDR2 FQNNGV. CDR3 loop: CASSFVAGTDTQYF. The CDR3 DNA is TGTGCCAGCAGCTTCGTAGCGGGAACAGATACGCAGTATTTT.

This chain links TRBV25-1 with TRBJ2-5, with TRBD1 matching 10 bases. The CDR3 length is 18 residues. After removal of 3 bases from V and 5 bases from J, the junction contained 15 bases not matched to a gene. Looked up from germline, CDR1 is MGHDK and CDR2 is SYGVNS. CDR3 amino acids: CASSEEGQGLVAYETQYF. CDR3 DNA sequence: TGTGCCAGCAGTGAGGAGGGACAGGGGTTGGTAGCATACGAGACCCAGTACTTC.

In its sample, this clone was seen once. The CDR3 spells CATSRETGSSYEQYF. The DNA of the CDR3 is TGTGCCACCAGCAGAGAAACCGGGAGCTCCTACGAGCAGTACTTC. The chain recombines TRBV15 with TRBJ2-7; D is possibly TRBD2 (6 bases). Germline V gene lookup returns CDR1 LNHNV and CDR2 YYDKDF (reference sequence). With 0 bases removed from V and 0 bases from J, the gap between germline ends came to 9 bases. The CDR3 is made up of 15 amino acids.

V and J are TRBV28 and TRBJ2-1; the D is unclear. The CDR3 has 12 amino acids. Trimming took off 3 bases at V and 10 bases at J, with 10 bases between the two ends. Germline V gene sequence: CDR1 MDHEN, CDR2 SYDVKM. The CDR3 DNA sequence: TGTGCCAGCAGTTTTTTTCGGGTGGAGCAGTTCTTC. This codes for CASSFFRVEQFF.

The V gene is TRBV28, the J gene TRBJ2-5; unclear D gene. From germline, CDR1 is MDHEN and CDR2 SYDVKM. The V gene lost 5 bases and the J gene lost 0 bases, with 7 bases spanning the gap. The CDR3 spans 13 residues. The CDR3, as DNA: TGTGCCAGCAGTCCCAGTCACCAAGAGACCCAGTACTTC. Its translation is CASSPSHQETQYF.

This chain links TRBV28 with TRBJ1-1; D might be TRBD1 (5 bases). This CDR3 is built from 14 residues. V was shortened by 2 bases and J by 5 bases, with 12 bases between the two germline ends. Germline V gene lookup returns CDR1 MDHEN and CDR2 SYDVKM. The CDR3 is CASSLQAGQTEAFF. CDR3 bases: TGTGCCAGCAGTTTACAGGCGGGGCAGACTGAAGCTTTCTTT.

This rearrangement joins TRBV7-3 to TRBJ2-3; the D gene is possibly TRBD2 (5 bases). Germline V gene sequence: CDR1 SGHTA, CDR2 FQGTGA. Trimming removed 5 bases from V and 2 bases from J, with 14 bases in between. CDR3 length equals 15 residues. The chain's CDR3 is CASSLAAGITDTQYF. CDR3 in DNA: TGTGCCAGCAGCCTGGCGGCGGGTATCACAGATACGCAGTATTTT.

V is TRBV5-1 and J is TRBJ1-1, with TRBD1 identical over 7 bases. Germline V gene lookup returns CDR1 SGHRS and CDR2 YFSETQ. After removal of 4 bases from V and 6 bases from J, the junction contained 9 bases not matched to a gene. The CDR3 consists of 14 residues. The CDR3 sequence is CASSMTGSVPEAFF. The CDR3 coding sequence is TGCGCCAGCAGCATGACAGGGTCGGTCCCTGAAGCTTTCTTT.

This clone appeared a few times. The rearrangement links TRBV2 to TRBJ2-3; weak D call: TRBD2 (6 bases). V lost 6 bases and J 1 base, leaving 14 bases between the germline ends. Germline V CDR1 and CDR2: SNHLY, FYNNEI. This CDR3 comprises 15 residues. CDR3 loop: CASRKRREGTDTQYF. For the CDR3, the DNA is TGTGCCAGCAGGAAGCGGCGGGAAGGCACAGATACGCAGTATTTT.

The chain is built from TRBV2 and TRBJ2-7; the D gene is possibly TRBD2 (6 bases). The CDR3 is made up of 15 amino acids. From germline, CDR1 is SNHLY and CDR2 FYNNEI. Trimming took off 7 bases at V and 2 bases at J, with 18 bases between the two ends. CDR3 DNA: TGTGCCAGCACTTTAACTCTAGCGACGACCTACGAGCAGTACTTC. This codes for CASTLTLATTYEQYF.

This sequence joins TRBV7-2 and TRBJ2-3; 8 nucleotides align to TRBD2. Germline assignment: CDR1 SGHTA and CDR2 FQGNSA. J lost 5 bases, V lost 1 base, and 8 bases had no gene match. The CDR3 extends over 16 amino acids. The CDR3 is CASSLVAGGRGDTQYF. CDR3 bases: TGTGCCAGCAGCTTAGTGGCGGGAGGCCGTGGAGATACGCAGTATTTT.

The V and J genes are TRBV16 and TRBJ2-2, with no clear D. The germline V gene encodes CDR1 KGHSY and CDR2 FQNENV. The V gene lost 0 bases and the J gene lost 1 base, with 9 bases spanning the gap. The length of the CDR3 is 16 residues. CDR3 nucleotide sequence: TGTGCCAGCAGCCAATCGGTCAGTGGGAACACCGGGGAGCTGTTTTTT. The encoded protein is CASSQSVSGNTGELFF.

The chain joins TRBV9 to TRBJ2-7; D not certain. CDR3 length: 11 amino acids. Germline V gives CDR1 SGDLS, CDR2 YYNGEE. Deletions cut 3 bases from V and 2 bases from J, with 3 bases between. The CDR3 DNA reads TGTGCCAGCAGCGCCGCCTACGAGCAGTACTTC. It codes for CASSAAYEQYF.

This clone was recorded only once. The chain recombines TRBV7-3 with TRBJ2-1, with a weak D call TRBD1 (5 bases). CDR3 length: 12 amino acids. The germline V gene encodes CDR1 SGHTA and CDR2 FQGTGA. V lost 3 bases and J 10 bases, leaving 10 bases between the germline ends. The DNA of the CDR3 is TGTGCCAGCAGCTTGGATTGGGGCGAGCAGTTCTTC. Translated, it gives CASSLDWGEQFF. The full variable domain, in which reference TRBV7-3 and TRBJ2-1 provide the parts outside the CDR3, is GAGVSQTPSNKVTEKGKYVELRCDPISGHTALYWYRQSLGQGPEFLIYFQGTGAADDSGLPNDRFFAVRPEGSVSTLKIQRTERGDSAVYLCASSLDWGEQFFGPGTRLTVL.

This clone was picked up a small number of times. This chain joins TRBV5-1 and TRBJ2-1, with TRBD2 matching 11 bases. This CDR3 contains 16 residues. Germline-derived CDR1 and CDR2 are SGHRS and YFSETQ. The J segment lost 4 bases and the V segment lost 4 bases, leaving 7 bases of the junction unmatched. The CDR3 coding sequence is TGCGCCAGCAGCAATATAGCGGGAGGGGGGTACAATGAGCAGTTCTTC. Amino acids: CASSNIAGGGYNEQFF. Full variable domain (outside the CDR3, taken from reference TRBV5-1 and TRBJ2-1): KAGVTQTPRYLIKTRGQQVTLSCSPISGHRSVSWYQQTPGQGLQFLFEYFSETQRNKGNFPGRFSGRQFSNSRSEMNVSTLELGDSALYLCASSNIAGGGYNEQFFGPGTRLTVL.

This chain links TRBV2 with TRBJ2-1, with 11 bases identical to TRBD2. CDR1 and CDR2 (germline): SNHLY, FYNNEI. The V segment lost 6 bases and the J segment 5 bases; nucleotides outside the gene matches: 3. The CDR3 is 14 residues long. In DNA, the CDR3 is TGTGCCAGCAGGCTAGCGGGAGGAAACAATGAGCAGTTCTTC. This sequence encodes CASRLAGGNNEQFF.

This clone was recorded a few times. V usage is TRBV5-1 and J usage is TRBJ2-7, with TRBD2 identical over 10 bases. The germline CDR1 and CDR2 sequences are SGHRS and YFSETQ. This CDR3 spans 17 amino acids. V was pared by 0 bases and J by 4 bases, with 10 bases of the junction left unmatched. The CDR3 is CASSLVGTGLARYEQYF. The CDR3 nucleotides read TGCGCCAGCAGCTTGGTCGGAACGGGACTAGCGCGGTACGAGCAGTACTTC.